Detailed here is one TCR beta chain. The antigen is not known. This CDR3 fails to terminate in the conserved phenylalanine or tryptophan, so it likely reflects a read error. It is unclear where the CDR3 begins or ends on the DNA, so no DNA is shown, and the CDR3 is as TCRdb lists it. The sample belongs to a study of T cells in Graves' hyperthyroidism and ophthalmopathy. The CDR3 totals 8 residues, both ends included. Germline CDR1 and CDR2: SEHNR and FQNEAQ (reference sequence). General study results and limits: Most thyroid clonotypes that were expanded above 0.001 also turned up in blood.

RNA transcripts were the template for amplifying TCR beta CDR3 regions. HTBI primers were the set used in a first-round RT-PCR of the TCR CDR3. TCRdb re-called the multiplex PCR reads with MiXCR, one entry per CDR3 protein. The data contain a few hundred thousand distinct CDR3 sequences, roughly 50% of them singletons. Material: peripheral blood or thyroid tissue (not recorded which). V gene TRBV7-9 combines with J gene TRBJ2-2; no check of the table's D call, TRBD1, against the DNA was made. This TCR was recovered from a young woman with Graves' hyperthyroidism. Here the CDR3 reads CASSLQGA.